The clone carrying this T cell receptor (beta chain) was observed many times. V trimming: 3 bases; J trimming: 9 bases; junction bases outside the gene matches: 5. The CDR3 consists of 13 residues. Germline-derived CDR1 and CDR2 are MGHRA and YSYEKL. The source of the sample is a study of human T cells and chemical hapten exposure. In the study overall: Donors were sensitized with 2% DPC on the upper inner arm.

Sample time point: patch test 2, 6 weeks after DPC sensitization. Indicated treatment: therapeutic diphenylcyclopropenone sensitization with weekly scalp DPC. From the RACE reads, TCRdb called clonotypes with MiXCR, one entry per CDR3 protein. The sample consists of around 50,000 distinct CDR3 sequences, around 9.4% of them appearing once. Sequences were derived from whole blood, sampled in connection with sensitization to the hapten diphenylcyclopropenone (DPC). The TCR was taken from a woman aged 45 to 65 with alopecia areata. Some clones in this sample may be carry-over from other donors' samples. V gene TRBV4-1 combines with J gene TRBJ2-1, with 7 positions matching TRBD2. The CDR3 here is CASSHPSGGEQFF. For the CDR3, the DNA is TGCGCCAGCAGCCATCCTAGCGGAGGTGAGCAGTTCTTC.